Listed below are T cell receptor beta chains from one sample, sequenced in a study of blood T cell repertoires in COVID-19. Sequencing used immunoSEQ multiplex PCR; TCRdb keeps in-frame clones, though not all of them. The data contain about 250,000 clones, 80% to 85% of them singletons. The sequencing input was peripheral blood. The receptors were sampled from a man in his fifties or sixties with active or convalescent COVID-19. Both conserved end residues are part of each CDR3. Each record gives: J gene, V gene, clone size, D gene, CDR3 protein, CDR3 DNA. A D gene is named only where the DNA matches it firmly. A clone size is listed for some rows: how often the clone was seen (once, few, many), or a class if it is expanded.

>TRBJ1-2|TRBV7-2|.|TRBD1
CASSTRGTGVGYGYTF
TGTGCCAGCAGCACTAGGGGGACAGGGGTTGGCTATGGCTACACCTTC
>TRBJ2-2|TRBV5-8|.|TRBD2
CASSIDRGGDNTGELFF
TGTGCCAGCAGCATAGACCGGGGAGGGGATAACACCGGGGAGCTGTTTTTT
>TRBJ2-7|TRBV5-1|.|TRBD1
CATPPTGQDYEQYF
TGCGCCACCCCGCCGACAGGGCAGGACTACGAGCAGTACTTC
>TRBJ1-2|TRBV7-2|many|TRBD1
CASSLGQGDGYTF
TGTGCCAGCAGCTTGGGACAGGGAGATGGCTACACCTTC
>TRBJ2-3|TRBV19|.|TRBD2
CASSIGAGGSDTQYF
TGTGCCAGTAGTATAGGTGCGGGGGGTTCAGATACGCAGTATTTT
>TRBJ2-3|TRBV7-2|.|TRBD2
CASSLAILGLAGRRWGQYF
TGTGCCAGCAGCTTAGCGATCCTGGGACTAGCGGGGCGCCGTTGGGGGCAGTATTTT
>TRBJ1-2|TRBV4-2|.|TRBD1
CASSQGSRGRGYGYTF
TGTGCCAGCAGCCAAGGATCTAGGGGGCGCGGCTATGGCTACACCTTC
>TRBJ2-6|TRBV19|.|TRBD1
CASTKPGQGRAGANVLTF
TGTGCCAGTACCAAACCGGGACAGGGGCGGGCTGGGGCCAACGTCCTGACTTTC
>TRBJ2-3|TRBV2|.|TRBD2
CASSAEGAGGATQYF
TGTGCCAGCAGTGCAGAAGGAGCGGGGGGGGCTACGCAGTATTTT
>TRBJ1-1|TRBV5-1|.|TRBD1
CASSLASGGNTEAFF
TGCGCCAGCAGCTTGGCCTCAGGGGGCAACACTGAAGCTTTCTTT
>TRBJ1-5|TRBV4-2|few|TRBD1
CASSRNRGPGQPQHF
TGTGCCAGCAGTCGTAACAGGGGGCCGGGCCAGCCCCAGCATTTT
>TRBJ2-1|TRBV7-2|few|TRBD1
CASSLSGTGGNEQFF
TGTGCCAGCAGCTTATCCGGGACAGGGGGCAATGAGCAGTTCTTC
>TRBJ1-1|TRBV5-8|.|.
CASSLLGSGAEAFF
TGTGCCAGCAGCTTGTTGGGGAGCGGGGCTGAAGCTTTCTTT
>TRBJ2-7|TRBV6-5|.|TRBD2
CASSYATSQSSYEQYF
TGTGCCAGCAGTTACGCGACTAGCCAGAGCTCCTACGAGCAGTACTTC
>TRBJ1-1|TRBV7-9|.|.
CASSPPRGVPEAFF
TGTGCCAGCAGCCCTCCACGGGGTGTCCCTGAAGCTTTCTTT
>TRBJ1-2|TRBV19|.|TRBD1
CASKADRASNGYTF
TGTGCCAGTAAGGCAGACAGGGCCTCAAACGGCTACACCTTC
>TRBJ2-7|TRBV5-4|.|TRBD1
CASSSGQGAREQYF
TGTGCCAGCAGCTCAGGACAGGGGGCCAGGGAGCAGTACTTC
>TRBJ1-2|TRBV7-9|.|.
CVPSGGYTF
TGTGTCCCTAGCGGGGGCTACACCTTC
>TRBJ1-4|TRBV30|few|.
CAWSAWREKLFF
TGTGCCTGGAGTGCCTGGAGGGAAAAACTGTTTTTT
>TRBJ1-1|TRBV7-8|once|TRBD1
CASSLDRVNTEAFF
TGTGCCAGCAGCCTAGACAGGGTGAACACTGAAGCTTTCTTT
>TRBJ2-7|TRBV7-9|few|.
CASSQGRGYEQYF
TGTGCCAGCAGCCAAGGGCGGGGCTACGAGCAGTACTTC
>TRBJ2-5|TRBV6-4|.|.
CASSPTGEETQYF
TGTGCCAGCAGTCCGACCGGAGAAGAGACCCAGTACTTC
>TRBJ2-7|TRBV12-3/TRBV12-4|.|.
CASSSTGSYEQYF
TGTGCCAGCAGTAGTACAGGGTCCTACGAGCAGTACTTC
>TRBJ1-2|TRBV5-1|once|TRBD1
CASSLDRASGYTF
TGCGCCAGCAGCCTGGACAGGGCTAGTGGCTACACCTTC
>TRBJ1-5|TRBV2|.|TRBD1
CASSGDRGSNQPQHF
TGTGCCAGCAGTGGGGACAGGGGAAGCAATCAGCCCCAGCATTTT